This T cell receptor (beta chain) was documented in a study of blood T cells in healthy people across ages. Comments on this clonotype: What it recognizes is unknown.

In germline, CDR1 is KGHDR, CDR2 SFDVKD. Trimming cost V 5 bases and J 1 base, with 3 bases left between them. The CDR3 is 12 residues long. Study outcomes and limitations: The diversity estimates, figures obtained from one million T cells, were considered underestimates.

A second PCR, run for roughly 7 to 12 cycles, used a sample-barcoded 5' primer plus a J-beta primer mix. Via MiXCR, TCRdb re-called the 5' RACE reads, giving one row per CDR3 protein. The table shows 450,000 to 650,000 distinct CDR3 sequences, with nearly 25% occurring only once. Another study also made use of these data, one on T cells of mothers and their children. That work contributes: Three healthy Caucasian mothers, along with their six children, served as the donors. For each mother, over 9.5 million TCR beta CDR3 reads were obtained, and for each child, roughly 2.8 million.

The TCR originated in a boy aged 5-17 years in good health. The sample comprised blood. This rearrangement joins TRBV24-1 to TRBJ2-3; D is unresolved. For the CDR3, the DNA is TGTGCCACCAGTGTCGGCACAGATACGCAGTATTTT. This gives the protein CATSVGTDTQYF.